Included here is one T cell receptor (beta chain) sequence, with context. The sample is drawn from a study of Ad26.COV2.S vaccination and SARS-CoV-2 variants. Study in general: A COV1001 Ad26.COV2.S trial-arm participant provided the sample. Intramuscular Ad26.COV2.S at 5x10^10 or 1x10^11 viral particles.

Assay: immunoSEQ multiplex PCR; the TCRdb copy retains only in-frame clones and omits some. Of over 400,000 clones listed, around 92% were seen once; the top ten hold more than 1.5%. The treatment: roughly 20 received Ad26.COV2.S at low or high dose, single or two shots; 5 received placebo; per-sample allocation not given. Collection of the samples took place on day 63 after the first injection of vaccine or placebo. V was cut by 0 bases and J by 7 bases, with 13 bases left in between. CDR3 size: 15 residues. In germline, CDR1 is LGHNA, CDR2 YSLEER. The chain carries TRBV4-3 and TRBJ1-3; D unresolved. The sample here was peripheral blood, taken in a trial of Ad26.COV2.S vaccine versus placebo. This TCR was recovered from a person between 18 and 59 years old who received the Ad26.COV2.S COVID-19 vaccine or a placebo. CDR3 sequence reads: CASSQDTPAGNTIYF. As DNA, the CDR3 is TGCGCCAGCAGCCAAGATACACCCGCCGGGAACACCATATATTTT.